The 23 T cell receptor beta chains in this list originate from one sample, sequenced in a study of tumor-infiltrating lymphocytes in primary liver carcinoma. In addition to blood RNA drawn from unsorted whole blood, germline DNA was extracted. Production of TCR beta cDNA used roughly 480 ng total RNA together with a constant-region primer. Three rounds of nested multiplex PCR with slightly modified ARM-PCR produced TCR beta libraries. PCR rounds one and two used TRBV1-TRBV30 forward primers with a C-beta reverse primer for roughly 9 cycles each. TCRdb independently ran MiXCR on the multiplex PCR reads; one entry per CDR3 protein. The table shows a few hundred thousand distinct CDR3 sequences, with around 50% occurring only once. Sequencing input: peripheral blood. Every receptor here comes from a woman aged 30 to 39 with primary liver carcinoma and hepatitis B virus infection.

As for this clonotype: The junction differs from germline at one of its ends, possibly a read error. The chain has TRBV30 and TRBJ2-3; TRBD2 aligns across 8 bases. The CDR3 contains 14 residues. The V gene's germline CDR1 is GTSNPN and CDR2 SVGIG (reference sequence). For the CDR3, the DNA is TGTGTCTGGAGTCGGCACGGGGGGGCAGATACGCAGTATTTT. Translation: CVWSRHGGADTQYF.

Notes on this clonotype: It may be a read error: a sequence one base away is much more abundant. The chain recombines TRBV4-2 with TRBJ2-3; TRBD2 aligns across 9 bases. Germline V gives CDR1 LGHNA, CDR2 YNFKEQ. The CDR3 is 17 residues long. CDR3 sequence: CTSSQELTRGGTDTQYF. In DNA form, the CDR3 reads TGTACCAGCAGCCAAGAGCTAACGCGGGGGGGGACAGATACGCAGTATTTT.

This clonotype was observed many times. The chain is built from TRBV4-1 and TRBJ2-5; D possibly corresponds to TRBD2 (5 bases). Trimming took 3 bases from V and 1 from J, leaving 9 bases between them. CDR3 length: 14 residues. CDR1 and CDR2 (germline): MGHRA, YSYEKL. The CDR3 DNA is TGCGCCAGCAGCCAGAGGACTGCCCAAGAGACCCAGTACTTC. Translating gives CASSQRTAQETQYF.

The chain carries TRBV7-9 and TRBJ1-1; D is unresolved. The CDR3 is made up of 13 amino acids. Germline V gene data show CDR1 as SEHNR and CDR2 as FQNEAQ (reference sequence). V was clipped by 2 bases and J by 5 bases, with 9 bases between them. This chain's CDR3 is CASSLLKETEAFF. The CDR3 nucleotides are TGTGCCAGCAGCTTATTAAAGGAAACTGAAGCTTTCTTT.

This chain links TRBV7-8 with TRBJ1-2; no reliable D call. V gave up 5 bases and J gave up 11 bases, with 15 bases separating them. Germline loops: CDR1 SGHVS, CDR2 FQNEAQ. The CDR3 is 12 amino acids. The CDR3 spells CASSHCYEGYTF. CDR3 DNA sequence: TGTGCCAGCAGCCACTGTTACGAGGGATACACCTTC.

The J gene is TRBJ1-2, the V gene TRBV28; 7 nucleotides match TRBD1. V lost 5 bases, J lost 6 bases, and 6 bases stayed unmatched. Per germline, CDR1 MDHEN and CDR2 SYDVKM. The CDR3 spans 13 residues. CDR3 sequence reads: CASSPTGLNGYTF. DNA for the CDR3: TGTGCCAGCAGTCCGACAGGGCTGAATGGCTACACCTTC.

About this clonotype: Sequence at one end of the junction differs from germline and may be a read error. This chain links TRBV20-1 with TRBJ2-1; the match to TRBD2 covers 13 bases. Germline CDR1 reads DFQATT; CDR2 reads SNEGSKA (reference sequence). CDR3 length: 21 residues. CDR3 sequence reads: CSAREPPTRTSGRSPNNEQSF. The CDR3 DNA sequence: TGCAGTGCTAGAGAACCCCCAACCAGGACTAGCGGGAGATCTCCTAACAATGAGCAGTCCTTC.

This clonotype was counted once. The chain links TRBV6-5 to TRBJ2-3; 9 bases fit TRBD1. This CDR3 contains 16 residues. The germline V gene has CDR1 MNHEY and CDR2 SVGAGI. The junction had 13 bases not matched to a gene; V was cut back by 7 bases and J by 5 bases. The CDR3 here is CASNRNRDRVEDTQYF. DNA of the CDR3: TGTGCCAGCAATAGAAACAGGGACAGGGTGGAAGATACGCAGTATTTT.

The V call is TRBV20-1, the J call TRBJ2-7; D perhaps matches TRBD2 (5 bases). V lost 7 bases and J 0 bases, leaving 13 bases between the germline ends. Germline CDR1 is DFQATT and CDR2 is SNEGSKA (reference sequence). The length of the CDR3 is 13 residues. CDR3 sequence (DNA): TGCAGTGTCCTCCGGACTCCCTCCTACGAGCAGTACTTC. It encodes CSVLRTPSYEQYF.

This chain uses TRBV7-8 with TRBJ2-5; possibly TRBD1 for D (5 bases). The CDR3 runs 14 residues. CDR1 and CDR2 (germline): SGHVS, FQNEAQ. V was cut by 9 bases and J by 5 bases, with 19 bases left in between. CDR3 amino acids: CASSPRQLGETQYF. CDR3 DNA sequence: TGTGCCAGTAGCCCGCGACAGCTCGGGGAGACCCAGTACTTC.

The CDR3: CASRTQVMLFGKQYF. CDR3 DNA sequence: TGTGCCAGCAGGACCCAGGTTATGCTTTTCGGTAAGCAGTACTTC. The V and J genes are TRBV6-6 and TRBJ2-7; D not resolved. Germline-derived CDR1 and CDR2 are MNHNY and SVGAGI (reference sequence). With 6 bases removed from V and 8 bases from J, the gap between germline ends came to 23 bases. This CDR3 is 15 amino acids long.

This clonotype was counted between two and nine times. The chain couples TRBV6-2 or TRBV6-3 to TRBJ2-2; 7 nucleotides align to TRBD2. V shed 11 bases and J 6 bases; nucleotides not matched to a gene: 15. The CDR3 runs to 15 residues. Germline CDR1 reads MNHEY; CDR2 reads SVGEGT. The CDR3 sequence: CAGKRDSPISGELFF. In DNA form, the CDR3 reads TGTGCCGGAAAGCGGGACTCCCCGATTTCCGGGGAGCTGTTTTTT.

Turning to this clonotype: Given a much more abundant clone one base away, this may be a read error. V gene TRBV29-1 combines with J gene TRBJ1-1, with D perhaps matching TRBD1 (5 bases). Germline V gene data show CDR1 as SQVTM and CDR2 as ANQGSEA. There are 12 residues in the CDR3. DNA of the CDR3: TGCATCGTACCGGGGGGTCTCACTGAAGCTTTCTTT. This translates into CIVPGGLTEAFF.

J is TRBJ2-7 and V is TRBV5-6; D is ambiguous. V lost 0 bases to trimming and J lost 1 base, with 8 bases between them. The CDR3 contains 14 residues. CDR1 is SGHDT and CDR2 is YYEEEE in the germline V gene. CDR3 protein: CASSLGAGSYEQYF. The CDR3 DNA follows: TGTGCCAGCAGCTTGGGAGCAGGTTCCTACGAGCAGTACTTC.

This clonotype was picked up one time. Germline is not matched at one junction end, which may reflect a read error. The chain has TRBV4-2 and TRBJ2-6; possibly TRBD1 for D (5 bases). CDR3 size: 17 residues. CDR1 LGHNA and CDR2 YNFKEQ come from the germline V gene. Here the CDR3 reads CASSLTPLSSGADVLTF. The CDR3 DNA reads as TGTGCCAGCAGTCTCACTCCGCTTTCCTCTGGGGCCGACGTCCTGACTTTC.

The chain recombines TRBV28 with TRBJ2-1, with D possibly being TRBD2 (6 bases). This CDR3 is 14 amino acids long. V was trimmed by 5 bases and J by 7 bases, leaving 15 bases between them. In germline, CDR1 is MDHEN, CDR2 SYDVKM. In DNA, the CDR3 is TGTGCCAGCAGTAGTATCTTGGCGGGAAATGAGCAGTTCTTC. Translating gives CASSSILAGNEQFF.

The table lists this clonotype with a few counts. This may be a read error: a much more frequent sequence differs by one nucleotide. The V gene is TRBV11-2, the J gene TRBJ1-5; D might be TRBD1 (6 bases). The CDR3 runs 14 residues. Between the trimmed V and J ends, which lost 1 base and 7 bases, there was a span of 11 bases. Germline loops: CDR1 SGHAT, CDR2 FQNNGV. This CDR3 reads CASSLGGGGQPQHF. Written as DNA, the CDR3 is TGTGCCAGCAGCTTAGGAGGAGGGGGACAGCCCCAGCATTTT.

This clonotype appeared a few times. The J gene is TRBJ2-7, the V gene TRBV4-1; 14 bases line up with TRBD2. The CDR3 has 15 amino acids. V shed 8 bases and J 6 bases; nucleotides not matched to a gene: 9. Looked up from germline, CDR1 is MGHRA and CDR2 is YSYEKL. This chain's CDR3 is CASSLGTSGSFEQYF. The CDR3 DNA sequence: TGCGCCAGCTCCCTGGGGACTAGCGGGAGTTTCGAGCAGTACTTC.

This clonotype was found a few times. The chain recombines TRBV29-1 with TRBJ2-2, with TRBD1 matching 9 bases. J gave up 3 bases and V 5 bases, and 4 bases lay outside the gene matches. CDR3 length equals 14 residues. Germline V CDR1 and CDR2: SQVTM, ANQGSEA. In DNA, the CDR3 is TGCAGCGTTCGTGGACAGGGGTACACCGGGGAGCTGTTTTTT. This sequence encodes CSVRGQGYTGELFF.

V is TRBV29-1 and J is TRBJ2-7; TRBD1 matches at 7 bases. The germline CDR1 and CDR2 sequences are SQVTM and ANQGSEA. Trimming cost V 6 bases and J 3 bases; bases outside gene matches: 2. This CDR3 is built from 11 residues. CDR3 amino acids: CSVGDSYEQYF. For the CDR3, the DNA is TGCAGCGTCGGGGACAGCTACGAGCAGTACTTC.

This clonotype occurred many times. The chain couples TRBV6-2 or TRBV6-3 to TRBJ2-1; D possibly corresponds to TRBD2 (5 bases). The CDR3 has 12 amino acids. Trimming left V 6 bases short and J 15 bases short, with 18 bases between. Germline loops: CDR1 MNHEY, CDR2 SVGEGT. CDR3 sequence reads: CASRTGLGLPFF. CDR3 coding DNA: TGTGCCAGCAGGACCGGACTCGGACTTCCGTTCTTC.

Only a few counts were recorded for this clonotype. This CDR3 is missing its conserved last phenylalanine or tryptophan, likely due to a read error. The rearrangement uses TRBV6-5 and TRBJ2-3; D not certain. This CDR3 region has 13 residues. The germline V gene has CDR1 MNHEY and CDR2 SVGAGI. V was clipped by 5 bases and J by 1 base, with 7 bases between them. CDR3 protein: CASSPYGTDTQYS. The CDR3 DNA reads as TGTGCCAGCAGTCCCTATGGCACAGATACGCAGTATTCT.

As concerns this clonotype: It may be a read error: a sequence one base away is much more abundant. This chain connects TRBV5-5 to TRBJ2-7; D perhaps matches TRBD1 (6 bases). Germline values: CDR1 SGHKS, CDR2 YYEKEE (reference sequence). The CDR3 has 14 residues. The CDR3 DNA sequence: TGTGCCAGCAGCTTGAAGGACAGCATGCGCGAGCAGTGCTTC. The encoded protein is CASSLKDSMREQCF.